Below, 30 T cell receptor beta chains from the same sample are listed, as sequenced in a study of blood T cell repertoires in COVID-19. Method: immunoSEQ multiplex PCR; TCRdb's copy keeps in-frame clones and lacks some. The table shows approximately 260,000 clones, with around 80% occurring only once. What was sequenced was PBMCs or T cells enriched from blood (not recorded which). The receptor source for this set is a man aged 25-40 years with acute COVID-19.

CDR3 coding DNA: TGTGCCAGCTCACGGCAGGGTGGAAGCGACTATGGCTACACCTTC. Its translation is CASSRQGGSDYGYTF. The chain links TRBV18 to TRBJ1-2; TRBD1 might be the D (5 bases). The CDR3 totals 15 residues. Trimming took 4 bases from V and 3 from J, leaving 15 bases between them. Germline V gene lookup returns CDR1 KGHSH and CDR2 LQKENI. The full variable domain, rest sourced from reference TRBV18 and TRBJ1-2, is NAGVMQNPRHLVRRRGQEARLRCSPMKGHSHVYWYRQLPEEGLKFMVYLQKENIIDESGMPKERFSAEFPKEGPSILRIQQVVRGDSAAYFCASSRQGGSDYGYTFGSGTRLTVV.

V gene TRBV30 combines with J gene TRBJ2-1, with 16 positions matching TRBD2. Germline values: CDR1 GTSNPN, CDR2 SVGIG (reference sequence). The ends lost 3 bases at V and 1 base at J; junction bases unmatched: 15. This CDR3 has 21 residues. CDR3 DNA sequence: TGTGCCTGGAGCCGCCCGGGACTAGCGGGAGGGCCCTCTAGGTCCTACAATGAGCAGTTCTTC. Amino acid sequence: CAWSRPGLAGGPSRSYNEQFF.

The rearrangement uses TRBV28 and TRBJ1-1; D may be TRBD1 (6 bases). Germline V gene data show CDR1 as MDHEN and CDR2 as SYDVKM. The CDR3 loop spans 15 amino acids. V lost 5 bases and J 4 bases, leaving 17 bases between the germline ends. The DNA of the CDR3 is TGTGCCAGCAGTCTTGGCGGGGGGGCGGTCACTGAAGCTTTCTTT. The encoded protein is CASSLGGGAVTEAFF.

This clone appeared once. The chain links TRBV7-9 to TRBJ2-7; no reliable D call. The CDR3 totals 16 residues. V lost 4 bases and J lost 0, with 16 bases in between. Germline values: CDR1 SEHNR, CDR2 FQNEAQ (reference sequence). Here the CDR3 DNA reads TGTGCCAGCAGCTCCCCTTCTCGTTCTTTCTCCTACGAGCAGTACGTC. Protein product: CASSSPSRSFSYEQYV.

CDR3: CASSSSPNTEAFF. CDR3 nucleotide sequence: TGTGCCAGCAGCTCGTCCCCGAACACTGAAGCTTTCTTT. The rearrangement links TRBV7-7 to TRBJ1-1; no clear D. The germline CDR1 and CDR2 sequences are SSHAT and FNYEAQ (reference sequence). Trimming stripped 4 bases from V and 1 base from J, with 7 bases between. The CDR3 extends over 13 amino acids.

A single count supports this clone. This chain joins TRBV19 and TRBJ2-2; 7 bases fit TRBD1. Germline V gene lookup returns CDR1 LNHDA and CDR2 SQIVND (reference sequence). The CDR3 covers 16 residues. Trimming removed 7 bases from V and 5 bases from J; junction bases left unmatched: 13. The CDR3 DNA reads as TGTGCCAGTAAAAGGGTTGGGCAGGGGGATACCGGGGAGCTGTTTTTT. Protein: CASKRVGQGDTGELFF.

To note about this clone: The same CDR3 also results from other DNA sequences found in this sample. The CDR3 loop is CASSLRGIDEQFF. The CDR3 DNA follows: TGTGCCAGCAGCTTAAGGGGAATCGATGAGCAGTTCTTC. This sequence joins TRBV7-9 and TRBJ2-1; a weak D match, TRBD1 (5 bases). The CDR3 spans 13 residues. V lost 2 bases and J 8 bases, leaving 10 bases between the germline ends. From germline, CDR1 is SEHNR and CDR2 FQNEAQ (reference sequence).

V usage is TRBV4-3 and J usage is TRBJ1-2; a weak D match, TRBD1 (5 bases). This CDR3 is built from 15 residues. V lost 2 bases to trimming and J lost 8 bases, with 18 bases between them. From germline, CDR1 is LGHNA and CDR2 YSLEER. The CDR3 region is CASSQWSGRQGGYTF. The CDR3 nucleotides read TGCGCCAGCAGCCAATGGTCAGGTCGGCAGGGAGGCTACACCTTC.

This chain connects TRBV28 to TRBJ2-1; D might be TRBD2 (5 bases). V lost 6 bases, J lost 5 bases, and 14 bases lay in between. The CDR3 sequence is 14 residues long. Germline V gives CDR1 MDHEN, CDR2 SYDVKM. The CDR3 DNA reads as TGTGCCAGCAGGGAGAGTTTCGGGGACAATGAGCAGTTCTTC. Protein: CASRESFGDNEQFF.

The chain joins TRBV2 to TRBJ1-2, with D possibly being TRBD1 (5 bases). V lost 4 bases, J lost 3 bases, and 12 bases lay in between. Germline V gene lookup returns CDR1 SNHLY and CDR2 FYNNEI. This CDR3 is built from 14 residues. The CDR3 DNA sequence: TGTGCCAGCAGTGCGAACAGCAGGGACTATGGCTACACCTTC. It is translated as CASSANSRDYGYTF.

CDR3 bases: TGTGCCAGCAGTTTGGGCCACGGCTCCTATAATTCACCCCTCCACTTT. Translating it yields CASSLGHGSYNSPLHF. The chain has TRBV6-5 and TRBJ1-6; D is ambiguous. Germline V gives CDR1 MNHEY, CDR2 SVGAGI. V lost 4 bases, J lost 0 bases, and 10 bases lay in between. This CDR3 spans 16 amino acids.

The rearrangement links TRBV7-2 to TRBJ2-1; 13 bases line up with TRBD2. Trimming took 5 bases from V and 7 from J; bases not matched to a gene: 11. Germline values: CDR1 SGHTA, CDR2 FQGNSA. This CDR3 comprises 17 residues. Here the CDR3 reads CASSARTSGRLTNEQFF. The CDR3 DNA reads TGTGCCAGCAGCGCCAGGACTAGCGGGAGACTTACGAATGAGCAGTTCTTC.

This chain links TRBV18 with TRBJ1-1; D perhaps matches TRBD1 (5 bases). CDR3 size: 15 residues. Between the trimmed V and J ends, which lost 2 bases and 4 bases, there was a span of 14 bases. Germline CDR1 and CDR2: KGHSH and LQKENI. The CDR3 loop is CASSPGAREGTEAFF. CDR3 in DNA: TGTGCCAGCTCACCAGGGGCCCGGGAGGGCACTGAAGCTTTCTTT. The variable domain in full, completed from reference TRBV18 and TRBJ1-1, reads NAGVMQNPRHLVRRRGQEARLRCSPMKGHSHVYWYRQLPEEGLKFMVYLQKENIIDESGMPKERFSAEFPKEGPSILRIQQVVRGDSAAYFCASSPGAREGTEAFFGQGTRLTVV.

This sequence joins TRBV24-1 and TRBJ2-6; TRBD1 is a possible D gene (6 bases). Trimming left V 6 bases short and J 4 bases short, with 18 bases between. The V gene's germline CDR1 is KGHDR and CDR2 SFDVKD. The CDR3 totals 17 residues. In DNA form, the CDR3 reads TGTGCCACCAGTTCCGGGACACTCAATTTCGGGGCCAACGTCCTGACTTTC. Translation: CATSSGTLNFGANVLTF.

The chain employs TRBV9 and TRBJ1-6; 9 bases are a match to TRBD1. Germline CDR1 reads SGDLS; CDR2 reads YYNGEE. Trimming at V came to 3 bases and at J to 11 bases, leaving 6 bases not matched to a gene. The CDR3 totals 14 residues. The CDR3 nucleotides read TGTGCCAGCAGCGCCAGACAGGGGGAAGCACCCCTCCACTTT. Protein product: CASSARQGEAPLHF.

Here the CDR3 DNA reads TGTGCCAGCAGCCCTGGGACAGGAGGCAATCAGCCCCAGCATTTT. This translates into CASSPGTGGNQPQHF. The chain employs TRBV28 and TRBJ1-5, with TRBD1 identical over 8 bases. Germline V gene lookup returns CDR1 MDHEN and CDR2 SYDVKM. J was trimmed by 2 bases and V by 6 bases; bases with no gene match: 6. The CDR3 extends over 15 amino acids.

The chain links TRBV2 to TRBJ2-2; 8 positions match TRBD2. The germline V gene encodes CDR1 SNHLY and CDR2 FYNNEI. V lost 8 bases, J lost 7 bases, and 9 bases stayed unmatched. CDR3 size: 14 residues. Here the CDR3 DNA reads TGTGCCAGCCTGGAAGTAGCGGGGATCGGGGAGCTGTTTTTT. Translated, it gives CASLEVAGIGELFF.

The chain joins TRBV7-3 to TRBJ1-1; a possible D gene is TRBD1 (5 bases). Germline CDR1 is SGHTA and CDR2 is FQGTGA. V was cut by 5 bases and J by 7 bases, with 14 bases left in between. This CDR3 comprises 13 residues. The chain's CDR3 is CASSVTPDSEAFF. In nucleotides, the CDR3 is TGTGCCAGCAGCGTCACCCCCGACAGTGAAGCTTTCTTT. Using reference TRBV7-3 and TRBJ1-1 for the parts outside the CDR3, the full variable domain is GAGVSQTPSNKVTEKGKYVELRCDPISGHTALYWYRQSLGQGPEFLIYFQGTGAADDSGLPNDRFFAVRPEGSVSTLKIQRTERGDSAVYLCASSVTPDSEAFFGQGTRLTVV.

The J gene is TRBJ1-5, the V gene TRBV19; 8 nucleotides line up with TRBD1. The V gene's germline CDR1 is LNHDA and CDR2 SQIVND (reference sequence). J lost 5 bases, V lost 7 bases, and 7 bases had no gene match. The CDR3 spans 14 residues. CDR3 region: CASKTGGEYQPQHF. CDR3 sequence (DNA): TGTGCCAGTAAAACAGGGGGTGAGTATCAGCCCCAGCATTTT. The variable domain in full, with the rest retrieved from reference TRBV19 and TRBJ1-5, is DGGITQSPKYLFRKEGQNVTLSCEQNLNHDAMYWYRQDPGQGLRLIYYSQIVNDFQKGDIAEGYSVSREKKESFPLTVTSAQKNPTAFYLCASKTGGEYQPQHFGDGTRLSIL.

The chain carries TRBV7-9 and TRBJ1-3, with 9 bases fitting TRBD1. Germline CDR1 SEHNR, CDR2 FQNEAQ (reference sequence). Trimming cost V 5 bases and J 3 bases; bases outside gene matches: 11. This CDR3 has 17 amino acids. The CDR3 DNA reads TGTGCCAGCAGCACCGGATCCGGACAGGGGTTTGGAAACACCATATATTTT. Protein: CASSTGSGQGFGNTIYF.

CDR3 in amino acids: CASRKTGTAGEEQFF. As DNA, the CDR3 is TGTGCCAGCAGAAAGACCGGGACGGCGGGGGAGGAGCAGTTCTTC. This chain connects TRBV19 to TRBJ2-1, with 7 bases identical to TRBD2. CDR3 length: 15 amino acids. The germline CDR1 and CDR2 sequences are LNHDA and SQIVND (reference sequence). After removal of 9 bases from V and 10 bases from J, the junction contained 18 bases not matched to a gene.

This chain links TRBV5-4 with TRBJ2-1, with TRBD2 matching over 8 bases. The ends lost 3 bases at V and 10 bases at J; junction bases unmatched: 12. The CDR3 contains 15 residues. Germline values: CDR1 SGHNT, CDR2 YYREEE (reference sequence). This chain's CDR3 is CASSSDQTSGEEQFF. The CDR3 region has the DNA TGTGCCAGCAGCTCAGACCAAACTAGCGGCGAGGAGCAGTTCTTC.

The genes are TRBV7-9 and TRBJ1-1, with a possible D match to TRBD1 (6 bases). The CDR3 spans 16 residues. Trimming cost V 4 bases and J 0 bases, with 15 bases left between them. The germline V gene has CDR1 SEHNR and CDR2 FQNEAQ (reference sequence). In nucleotides, the CDR3 is TGTGCCAGCAGCTCCTACAGGGAGCAAATGAACACTGAAGCTTTCTTT. It codes for CASSSYREQMNTEAFF.

The chain joins TRBV28 to TRBJ2-1; 12 bases are shared with TRBD2. Losses at the gene ends were 5 bases for V and 0 bases for J; bases not matched to a gene: 5. The V gene's germline CDR1 is MDHEN and CDR2 SYDVKM. This CDR3 region has 17 residues. CDR3 coding DNA: TGTGCCAGCAGTCCATGGACTAGCGGGATCTCCTACAATGAGCAGTTCTTC. It is translated as CASSPWTSGISYNEQFF.

This chain connects TRBV7-9 to TRBJ1-2, with 10 bases matching TRBD1. Trimming at V came to 3 bases and at J to 4 bases, leaving 8 bases not matched to a gene. The CDR3 extends over 16 amino acids. Germline lookup yields CDR1 SEHNR and CDR2 FQNEAQ (reference sequence). CDR3 sequence reads: CASSFIRTGGFYGYTF. DNA of the CDR3: TGTGCCAGCAGCTTCATCCGGACAGGGGGATTCTATGGCTACACCTTC. Looking up the rest from reference TRBV7-9 and TRBJ1-2 gives the full variable domain: DTGVSQNPRHKITKRGQNVTFRCDPISEHNRLYWYRQTLGQGPEFLTYFQNEAQLEKSRLLSDRFSAERPKGSFSTLEIQRTEQGDSAMYLCASSFIRTGGFYGYTFGSGTRLTVV.

The chain recombines TRBV5-6 with TRBJ1-2; 7 bases line up with TRBD1. In germline, CDR1 is SGHDT, CDR2 YYEEEE. Trimming removed 2 bases from V and 0 bases from J; junction bases left unmatched: 4. The CDR3 is 15 amino acids. CDR3: CASSFTGQTNYGYTF. For the CDR3, the DNA is TGTGCCAGCAGCTTCACGGGACAGACTAACTATGGCTACACCTTC.

J is TRBJ1-6 and V is TRBV28, with D perhaps TRBD1 (5 bases). V dropped 3 bases and J dropped 9 bases, with 12 bases sitting between them. The CDR3 contains 14 residues. CDR1 is MDHEN and CDR2 is SYDVKM in the germline V gene. The CDR3 sequence is CASSFEGRASPLHF. The CDR3, as DNA: TGTGCCAGCAGTTTCGAGGGGAGGGCTTCACCCCTCCACTTT.

The chain carries TRBV5-6 and TRBJ1-4, with 7 bases fitting TRBD1. V lost 3 bases to trimming and J lost 3 bases; unmatched junction nucleotides: 5. This CDR3 is 15 amino acids long. Germline V CDR1 and CDR2: SGHDT, YYEEEE. The CDR3 DNA sequence: TGTGCCAGCAGCTCCAGGGGACAGCCTAATGAAAAACTGTTTTTT. This encodes CASSSRGQPNEKLFF.

This chain uses TRBV9 with TRBJ1-6; D gene uncertain. Germline CDR1 is SGDLS and CDR2 is YYNGEE. This CDR3 region has 13 residues. Trimming cost V 3 bases and J 7 bases, with 8 bases left between them. This CDR3 is CASSAGENSPLHF. Here the CDR3 DNA reads TGTGCCAGCAGCGCTGGGGAGAATTCACCCCTCCACTTT.

This clone occurred once. This chain links TRBV29-1 with TRBJ2-5, with unresolved D. Germline CDR1 is SQVTM and CDR2 is ANQGSEA. With 1 base removed from V and 2 bases from J, the gap between germline ends came to 8 bases. The CDR3 covers 13 residues. CDR3 DNA sequence: TGCAGCGTTGAAGTTAACAGACAAGAGACCCAGTACTTC. The encoded protein is CSVEVNRQETQYF. Drawing the rest from reference TRBV29-1 and TRBJ2-5, the complete variable domain is SAVISQKPSRDICQRGTSLTIQCQVDSQVTMMFWYRQQPGQSLTLIATANQGSEATYESGFVIDKFPISRPNLTFSTLTVSNMSPEDSSIYLCSVEVNRQETQYFGPGTRLLVL.